What follows are 27 T cell receptor beta chains derived from one specimen sequenced in a study of regulatory T cells in long-lasting Graves disease. Building of the TCR beta libraries involved iRepertoire HTBI primers and Arm-PCR of CDR3 regions. One entry per CDR3 protein results from TCRdb running MiXCR on the multiplex PCR reads. The sample lists 440,000 or so distinct CDR3 sequences, approximately 15% seen once, with 16% in the top ten. Specified time point: newly diagnosed GD, antithyroid drugs for less than 3 months. PBMC RNA was the source of the TCR library. The sample was also reused in another study, on T cells in Graves' hyperthyroidism and ophthalmopathy.

The material sequenced was peripheral blood mononuclear cells (PBMCs), taken at new diagnosis, from a patient treated with antithyroid drugs. These receptors were taken from a woman aged 30 to 39 with Graves disease.

The chain joins TRBV19 to TRBJ2-2; D gene unclear. V was cut by 9 bases and J by 7 bases, with 18 bases left in between. Looked up from germline, CDR1 is LNHDA and CDR2 is SQIVND (reference sequence). The CDR3 sequence is 14 residues long. The CDR3 protein is CASHVGRFSGELFF. As DNA, the CDR3 is TGTGCCAGCCATGTCGGCCGGTTTAGCGGGGAGCTGTTTTTT.

This chain joins TRBV7-2 and TRBJ1-2; TRBD1 is a possible D gene (5 bases). There are 15 residues in the CDR3. Germline V gene lookup returns CDR1 SGHTA and CDR2 FQGNSA. V was trimmed by 5 bases and J by 4 bases, leaving 17 bases between them. CDR3 in amino acids: CASSNRPGLPYGYTF. The CDR3 region has the DNA TGTGCCAGCAGCAACCGGCCGGGACTTCCCTATGGCTACACCTTC.

This clonotype was seen repeatedly, ten times or more. V and J are TRBV27 and TRBJ2-7; TRBD2 matches at 9 bases. The trim removed 6 bases at V and 4 bases at J, leaving 10 bases unmatched. Germline-derived CDR1 and CDR2 are MNHEY and SMNVEV (reference sequence). This CDR3 has 15 residues. This chain's CDR3 is CASSRTASGRYEQYF. The CDR3, as DNA: TGTGCCAGCAGCCGGACAGCAAGCGGGAGGTACGAGCAGTACTTC.

The J gene is TRBJ2-2, the V gene TRBV27; 12 nucleotides align to TRBD2. CDR1 and CDR2 (germline): MNHEY, SMNVEV (reference sequence). J lost 1 base, V lost 10 bases, and 10 bases had no gene match. There are 17 residues in the CDR3. The CDR3 reads CATPLWGLAGNTGELFF. CDR3 sequence (DNA): TGTGCCACCCCGCTATGGGGACTAGCGGGGAACACCGGGGAGCTGTTTTTT.

This clonotype was counted at least ten times. The V call is TRBV18, the J call TRBJ1-2; perhaps TRBD1 as D (5 bases). CDR3 length: 14 amino acids. V lost 4 bases and J lost 4, with 13 bases in between. Germline CDR1 KGHSH, CDR2 LQKENI. DNA of the CDR3: TGTGCCAGCTCACAGAGAGGGGCAGGCTATGGCTACACCTTC. This gives the protein CASSQRGAGYGYTF. Using reference TRBV18 and TRBJ1-2 for the parts outside the CDR3, the full variable domain is NAGVMQNPRHLVRRRGQEARLRCSPMKGHSHVYWYRQLPEEGLKFMVYLQKENIIDESGMPKERFSAEFPKEGPSILRIQQVVRGDSAAYFCASSQRGAGYGYTFGSGTRLTVV.

The chain employs TRBV6-1 and TRBJ2-1; perhaps TRBD2 as D (7 bases). The length of the CDR3 is 16 residues. Germline CDR1 MNHNS, CDR2 SASEGT. The V gene lost 3 bases and the J gene lost 8 bases, with 20 bases spanning the gap. CDR3 region: CASSEGGAGGWYEQFF. The CDR3 region has the DNA TGTGCCAGCAGTGAGGGGGGGGCTGGGGGGTGGTATGAGCAGTTCTTC.

The genes are TRBV6-2 or TRBV6-3 and TRBJ1-1, with unresolved D. The CDR3 is made up of 14 amino acids. Trimming left V 2 bases short and J 9 bases short, with 16 bases between. CDR1 MNHEY and CDR2 SVGEGT come from the germline V gene. In DNA form, the CDR3 reads TGTGCCAGCAGTTACGCGTTATCTGACCCGAAAGCTTTCTTT. Translation: CASSYALSDPKAFF.

This clonotype was observed many times. The chain recombines TRBV20-1 with TRBJ2-3; TRBD2 matches at 11 bases. The CDR3 extends over 15 amino acids. After removal of 6 bases from V and 0 bases from J, the junction contained 5 bases not matched to a gene. Per germline, CDR1 DFQATT and CDR2 SNEGSKA (reference sequence). CDR3 in amino acids: CSAQGLAGSTDTQYF. Written as DNA, the CDR3 is TGCAGTGCCCAAGGACTAGCGGGTAGCACAGATACGCAGTATTTT.

This clonotype has just a few counts. The chain has TRBV19 and TRBJ1-3, with 10 nucleotides matching TRBD1. This CDR3 has 14 amino acids. Germline CDR1 LNHDA, CDR2 SQIVND (reference sequence). V lost 10 bases, J lost 2 bases, and 5 bases stayed unmatched. CDR3 loop: CATRDRGAGNTIYF. CDR3 in DNA: TGTGCCACCCGGGACAGGGGCGCTGGAAACACCATATATTTT.

This clonotype was recorded at least ten times. The CDR3 bases are TGTGCCAGCAGACCTACAGGGGGCGAAGACACTGGGACAGATACGCAGTATTTT. This sequence encodes CASRPTGGEDTGTDTQYF. The chain is built from TRBV3-1 and TRBJ2-3, with 9 positions matching TRBD1. The V gene end was trimmed by 6 bases and the J gene end by 3 bases; junction bases not matched to a gene: 16. The CDR3 is made up of 18 amino acids. The germline V gene has CDR1 LGHDT and CDR2 YNNKEL (reference sequence).

This clonotype was detected ten times or more. The chain recombines TRBV25-1 with TRBJ2-7; D might be TRBD1 (6 bases). This CDR3 is 14 amino acids long. V was pared by 0 bases and J by 6 bases, with 12 bases between. The germline V gene has CDR1 MGHDK and CDR2 SYGVNS. Here the CDR3 reads CASSEYWGRAEQYF. DNA of the CDR3: TGTGCCAGCAGTGAATATTGGGGGCGCGCCGAGCAGTACTTC.

This clonotype showed up just once. A much bigger clone sits one base away, suggesting this may be a read error. The chain uses TRBV6-2 or TRBV6-3 and TRBJ2-1; 7 nucleotides agree with TRBD2. The J segment lost 10 bases and the V segment lost 5 bases, leaving 14 bases of the junction unmatched. The CDR3 covers 15 residues. Germline loops: CDR1 MNHEY, CDR2 SVGEGT. CDR3 DNA: TGTGCCAGCAGTGAACTTGGAGGGGCGGGAGACGAGCAGTTCTTC. Translation gives CASSELGGAGDEQFF.

The chain carries TRBV12-3 or TRBV12-4 and TRBJ2-1, with 14 positions matching TRBD2. CDR3 length: 14 residues. V lost 5 bases, J lost 10 bases, and 4 bases stayed unmatched. The CDR3 here is CASSPTSGREEQFF. The CDR3 DNA reads as TGTGCCAGCAGTCCGACTAGCGGGAGGGAGGAGCAGTTCTTC.

The genes are TRBV10-1 and TRBJ2-3; the D call may be TRBD1 or TRBD2 (5 bases each). This CDR3 spans 16 amino acids. Germline CDR1 WNHNN, CDR2 SYGVQD (reference sequence). Trimming took off 0 bases at V and 5 bases at J, with 15 bases between the two ends. As DNA, the CDR3 is TGCGCCAGCAGTGAGTCGATTGAGGGGCTGGGAGATACGCAGTATTTT. Translation: CASSESIEGLGDTQYF.

This clonotype appeared many times. J is TRBJ1-5 and V is TRBV2; D is uncertain. The CDR3 runs 16 residues. Deletions cut 6 bases from V and 4 bases from J, with 19 bases between. From germline, CDR1 is SNHLY and CDR2 FYNNEI. The CDR3 DNA follows: TGTGCCAGCAGGGTGAGTGTCCTCCAGATGAATCAGCCCCAGCATTTT. It specifies CASRVSVLQMNQPQHF. The complete variable domain, with remaining parts taken from reference TRBV2 and TRBJ1-5, reads EPEVTQTPSHQVTQMGQEVILRCVPISNHLYFYWYRQILGQKVEFLVSFYNNEISEKSEIFDDQFSVERPDGSNFTLKIRSTKLEDSAMYFCASRVSVLQMNQPQHFGDGTRLSIL.

This clonotype has only a few counts. The rearrangement links TRBV7-9 to TRBJ1-6; TRBD1 agrees at 7 bases. After removal of 3 bases from V and 9 bases from J, the junction contained 8 bases not matched to a gene. This CDR3 is built from 15 residues. CDR1 is SEHNR and CDR2 is FQNEAQ in the germline V gene (reference sequence). The CDR3 nucleotides read TGTGCCAGCAGCTTCCGGGACAGCGCCCTTTCACCCCTCCACTTT. Translating it yields CASSFRDSALSPLHF.

This clonotype has a count of ten or more. This chain joins TRBV20-1 and TRBJ2-3; no clear D. CDR1 is DFQATT, CDR2 SNEGSKA, per germline (reference sequence). The CDR3 has 16 amino acids. V was cut by 0 bases and J by 4 bases, with 17 bases left in between. The CDR3 here is CSARDVRNSGADTQYF. In DNA form, the CDR3 reads TGCAGTGCTAGAGATGTTAGAAACTCGGGCGCAGATACGCAGTATTTT.

This clonotype has at least ten counts. The V gene is TRBV10-3, the J gene TRBJ2-5, with 7 bases matching TRBD1. The CDR3 is 13 amino acids. V shed 6 bases and J 5 bases; nucleotides not matched to a gene: 6. Germline V lookup: CDR1 ENHRY, CDR2 SYGVKD. The CDR3 protein is CAIRRGPQETQYF. The DNA of the CDR3 is TGTGCCATCAGAAGGGGGCCTCAGGAGACCCAGTACTTC.

This clonotype was observed a few times. The chain is built from TRBV6-1 and TRBJ1-2; no reliable D call. CDR1 MNHNS and CDR2 SASEGT come from the germline V gene. Deletions cut 7 bases from V and 6 bases from J, with 18 bases between. The CDR3 is made up of 14 amino acids. As DNA, the CDR3 is TGTGCCAGCACCATTCCCCCTGGGTTAGATGGCTACACCTTC. The encoded protein is CASTIPPGLDGYTF.

This clonotype was detected ten times or more. This sequence joins TRBV28 and TRBJ2-7; 8 nucleotides match TRBD2. The ends lost 3 bases at V and 7 bases at J; junction bases unmatched: 8. The length of the CDR3 is 14 residues. Germline V gene data show CDR1 as MDHEN and CDR2 as SYDVKM. Here the CDR3 reads CASSFGGGAGEQYF. The CDR3 DNA is TGTGCCAGCAGTTTCGGGGGGGGAGCGGGAGAGCAGTACTTC. The variable domain in full, completed from reference TRBV28 and TRBJ2-7, reads DVKVTQSSRYLVKRTGEKVFLECVQDMDHENMFWYRQDPGLGLRLIYFSYDVKMKEKGDIPEGYSVSREKKERFSLILESASTNQTSMYLCASSFGGGAGEQYFGPGTRLTVT.

At least ten counts were recorded for this clonotype. J is TRBJ2-5 and V is TRBV24-1, with D perhaps matching TRBD1 (6 bases). The CDR3 sequence is 13 residues long. The germline V gene encodes CDR1 KGHDR and CDR2 SFDVKD. V gave up 3 bases and J gave up 5 bases, with 9 bases separating them. CDR3 in amino acids: CATSDEGVETQYF. The CDR3 nucleotides read TGTGCCACCAGTGATGAGGGGGTCGAGACCCAGTACTTC.

This chain joins TRBV15 and TRBJ2-7, with 8 bases identical to TRBD1. The V and J ends lost 0 bases and 0 bases, in that order; junction bases with no gene match: 4. Germline values: CDR1 LNHNV, CDR2 YYDKDF (reference sequence). The CDR3 extends over 16 amino acids. This CDR3 reads CATSRDPGGLSYEQYF. CDR3 in DNA: TGTGCCACCAGCAGAGATCCAGGGGGCCTCTCCTACGAGCAGTACTTC.

Ten or more counts support this clonotype. An end of the junction does not agree with germline; a read error may underlie this. This rearrangement joins TRBV5-1 to TRBJ2-2; 10 bases align to TRBD1. The CDR3 is 16 amino acids. CDR1 is SGHRS and CDR2 is YFSETQ in the germline V gene. CDR3 nucleotides: TGCGCCAGCACCTTGAGGGGACAGGGGTACACCGGGGAGCTGTTTTTT. This translates into CASTLRGQGYTGELFF.

This clonotype was detected many times. The chain combines TRBV30 with TRBJ2-1, with D perhaps TRBD1 or TRBD2 (5 bases each). Trimming stripped 2 bases from V and 2 bases from J, with 13 bases between. CDR1 and CDR2 (germline): GTSNPN, SVGIG (reference sequence). The CDR3 is 15 amino acids. CDR3 amino acids: CAWSSGQRTYNEQFF. DNA of the CDR3: TGTGCCTGGAGTTCGGGGCAGAGAACCTACAATGAGCAGTTCTTC.

The chain has TRBV28 and TRBJ1-2; D is perhaps TRBD1 (6 bases). The V and J ends lost 6 bases and 5 bases respectively, with 19 bases between them. There are 15 residues in the CDR3. Germline CDR1 reads MDHEN; CDR2 reads SYDVKM. CDR3 DNA: TGTGCCAGCAGCGCCGGGACACTACATAGGTATGGCTACACCTTC. Its translation is CASSAGTLHRYGYTF.

This chain joins TRBV29-1 and TRBJ1-2; D uncertain. Germline V gives CDR1 SQVTM, CDR2 ANQGSEA. The CDR3 loop spans 13 amino acids. The V end was cut by 3 bases, the J end by 2 bases, with 10 bases between. CDR3 sequence: CSVEELENYGYTF. The CDR3 DNA sequence: TGCAGCGTTGAGGAGTTGGAGAACTATGGCTACACCTTC.

Concerning this clonotype itself: A much larger clone lies a single base off, so this may be a read error. V usage is TRBV7-7 and J usage is TRBJ1-4; tentative D call: TRBD1 (5 bases). In germline, CDR1 is SSHAT, CDR2 FNYEAQ (reference sequence). V lost 5 bases and J lost 5, with 12 bases in between. This CDR3 contains 14 residues. The CDR3: CASSPGLANEKLFF. CDR3 bases: TGTGCCAGCAGCCCGGGACTGGCGAATGAAAAACTGTTTTTT.